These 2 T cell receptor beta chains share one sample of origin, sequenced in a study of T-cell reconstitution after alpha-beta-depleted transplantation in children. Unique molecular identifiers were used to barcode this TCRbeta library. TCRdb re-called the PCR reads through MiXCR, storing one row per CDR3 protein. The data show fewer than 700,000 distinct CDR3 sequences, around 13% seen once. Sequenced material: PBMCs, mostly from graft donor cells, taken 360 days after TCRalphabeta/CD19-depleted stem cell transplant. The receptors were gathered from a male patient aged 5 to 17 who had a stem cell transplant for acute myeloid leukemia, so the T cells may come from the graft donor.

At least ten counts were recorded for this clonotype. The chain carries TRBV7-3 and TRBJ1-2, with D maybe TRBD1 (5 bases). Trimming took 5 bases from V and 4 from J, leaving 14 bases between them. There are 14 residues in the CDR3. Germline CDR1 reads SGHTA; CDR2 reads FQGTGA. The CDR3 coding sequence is TGTGCCAGCAGCCTCGGGACGGATGGCTATGGCTACACCTTC. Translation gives CASSLGTDGYGYTF.

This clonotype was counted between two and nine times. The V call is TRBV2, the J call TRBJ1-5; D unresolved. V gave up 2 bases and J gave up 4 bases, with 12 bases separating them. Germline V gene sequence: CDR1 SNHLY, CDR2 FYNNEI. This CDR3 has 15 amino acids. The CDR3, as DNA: TGTGCCAGCAGTGAATGGGAGAGTCGGAATCAGCCCCAGCATTTT. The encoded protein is CASSEWESRNQPQHF.